A selection of T cell receptor beta chains follows, all from one sample in a study of control samples from healthy donors and cancer patients. Clones were read by immunoSEQ multiplex PCR, and TCRdb kept only the in-frame ones, dropping some. The data contain over 100,000 clones, approximately 92% of them seen just once; the ten biggest clones take up about 2.3%. Input material: blood. These receptors came from a man aged 35 to 55 in good health. The CDR3 runs from the conserved cysteine through the conserved F or W. Fields, in order: V gene, J gene, D gene, clone size, CDR3 protein, CDR3 DNA. D genes are given only for firm matches. Only part of the rows carry a size: once, few, many, or a class if the clone is expanded.

TRBV5-5	TRBJ2-4	-	few	CASSKGDSRRLAKNIQYF	TGTGCCAGCAGCAAGGGAGACTCCAGAAGACTAGCCAAAAACATTCAGTACTTC
TRBV7-3	TRBJ2-2	TRBD2	-	CASSESGLAGVIAGELFF	TGTGCCAGCAGCGAATCGGGACTAGCGGGGGTTATTGCCGGGGAGCTGTTTTTT
TRBV5-6	TRBJ2-5	TRBD2	-	CASSWGTSGRQETQYF	TGTGCCAGCAGCTGGGGGACTAGCGGGCGACAAGAGACCCAGTACTTC
TRBV2	TRBJ2-1	-	-	CASSARAIRRQFF	TGTGCCAGCAGTGCTCGGGCCATCAGGAGGCAGTTCTTC
TRBV5-1	TRBJ1-2	TRBD1	-	CASSLRQGAGGYTF	TGCGCCAGCAGCTTGAGACAGGGGGCAGGTGGCTACACCTTC
TRBV18	TRBJ2-7	-	once	CASSPLDFGQEQYF	TGTGCCAGCTCACCACTGGACTTTGGTCAAGAGCAGTACTTC
TRBV12-3/TRBV12-4	TRBJ2-2	-	once	CASRPDPGELFF	TGTGCCAGCCGGCCAGATCCCGGGGAGCTGTTTTTT
TRBV9	TRBJ2-7	-	-	CASSVAGLSYEQYF	TGTGCCAGCAGCGTAGCGGGGCTCTCCTACGAGCAGTACTTC
TRBV7-9	TRBJ1-5	-	-	CASTGQINQPQHF	TGTGCCAGCACCGGACAGATCAATCAGCCCCAGCATTTT
TRBV10-3	TRBJ2-1	-	-	CAIGVESYNEQFF	TGTGCCATCGGAGTGGAATCCTACAATGAGCAGTTCTTC
TRBV5-5	TRBJ2-1	-	-	CASSYLGDYYNEQFF	TGTGCCAGCAGCTATTTGGGAGACTACTACAATGAGCAGTTCTTC
TRBV5-1	TRBJ2-1	-	-	CASSGGGGYSYNEQFF	TGCGCCAGCAGCGGGGGAGGGGGGTACTCCTACAATGAGCAGTTCTTC
TRBV4-2	TRBJ1-5	TRBD1	-	CASSQLLLRDRPYEPQHF	TGTGCCAGCAGCCAACTGCTTTTGCGGGACAGGCCCTATGAGCCCCAGCATTTT
TRBV2	TRBJ1-2	TRBD1	-	CASRGGTGKAYGYTF	TGTGCCAGCAGGGGGGGGACAGGGAAGGCCTATGGCTACACCTTC
TRBV29-1	TRBJ2-7	-	-	CSVGVVGYEQYF	TGCAGCGTTGGGGTTGTCGGCTACGAGCAGTACTTC